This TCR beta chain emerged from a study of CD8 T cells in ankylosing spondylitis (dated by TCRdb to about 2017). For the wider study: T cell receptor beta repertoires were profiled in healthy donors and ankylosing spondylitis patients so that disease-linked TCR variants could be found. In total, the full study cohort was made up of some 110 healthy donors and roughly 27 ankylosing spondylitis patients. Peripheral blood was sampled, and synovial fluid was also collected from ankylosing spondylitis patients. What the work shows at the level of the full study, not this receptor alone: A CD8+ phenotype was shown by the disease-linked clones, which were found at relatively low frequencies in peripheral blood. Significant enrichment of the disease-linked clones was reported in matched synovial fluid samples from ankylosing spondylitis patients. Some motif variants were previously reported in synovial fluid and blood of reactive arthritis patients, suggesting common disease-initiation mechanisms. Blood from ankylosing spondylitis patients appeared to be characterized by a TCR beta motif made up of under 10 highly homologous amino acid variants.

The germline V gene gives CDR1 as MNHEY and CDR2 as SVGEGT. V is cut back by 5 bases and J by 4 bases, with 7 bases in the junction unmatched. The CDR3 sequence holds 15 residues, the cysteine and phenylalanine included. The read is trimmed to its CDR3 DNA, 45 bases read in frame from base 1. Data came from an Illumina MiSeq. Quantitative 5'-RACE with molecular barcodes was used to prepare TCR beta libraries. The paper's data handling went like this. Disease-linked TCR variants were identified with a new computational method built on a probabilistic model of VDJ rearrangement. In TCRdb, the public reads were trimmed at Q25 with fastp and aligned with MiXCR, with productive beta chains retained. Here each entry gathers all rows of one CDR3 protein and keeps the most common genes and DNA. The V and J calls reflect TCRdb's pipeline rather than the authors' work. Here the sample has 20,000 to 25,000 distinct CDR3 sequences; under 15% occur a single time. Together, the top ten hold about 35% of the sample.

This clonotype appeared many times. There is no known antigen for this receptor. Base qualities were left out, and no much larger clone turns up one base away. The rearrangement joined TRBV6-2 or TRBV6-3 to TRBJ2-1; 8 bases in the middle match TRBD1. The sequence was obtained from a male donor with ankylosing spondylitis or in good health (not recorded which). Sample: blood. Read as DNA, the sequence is TGTGCCAGCAGTCCTGACAGGGGCACGTACAATGAGCAGTTCTTC. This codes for CASSPDRGTYNEQFF.